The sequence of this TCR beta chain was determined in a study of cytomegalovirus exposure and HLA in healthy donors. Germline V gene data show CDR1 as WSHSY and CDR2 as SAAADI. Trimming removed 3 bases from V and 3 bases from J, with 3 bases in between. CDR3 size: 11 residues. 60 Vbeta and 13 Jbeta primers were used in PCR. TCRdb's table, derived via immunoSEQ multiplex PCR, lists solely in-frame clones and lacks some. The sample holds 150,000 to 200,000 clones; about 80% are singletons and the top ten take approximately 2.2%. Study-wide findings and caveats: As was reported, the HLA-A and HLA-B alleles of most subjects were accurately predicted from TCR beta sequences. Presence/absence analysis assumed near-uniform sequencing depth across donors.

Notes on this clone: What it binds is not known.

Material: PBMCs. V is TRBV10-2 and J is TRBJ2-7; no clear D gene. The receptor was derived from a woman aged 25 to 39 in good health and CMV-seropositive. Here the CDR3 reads CASSDSYEQYF. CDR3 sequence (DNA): TGCGCCAGCAGTGATAGCTACGAGCAGTACTTC.